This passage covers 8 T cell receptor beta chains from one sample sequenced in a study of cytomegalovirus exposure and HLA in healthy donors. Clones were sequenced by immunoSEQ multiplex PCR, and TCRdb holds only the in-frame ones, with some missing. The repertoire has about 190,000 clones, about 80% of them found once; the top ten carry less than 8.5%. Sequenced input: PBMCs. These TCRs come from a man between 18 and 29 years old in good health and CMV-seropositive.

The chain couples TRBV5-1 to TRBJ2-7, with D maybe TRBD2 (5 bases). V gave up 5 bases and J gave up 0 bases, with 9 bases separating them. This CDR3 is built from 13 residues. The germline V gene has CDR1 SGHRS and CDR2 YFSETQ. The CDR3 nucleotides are TGCGCCAGCAGAGAAGGGAGCTCCTACGAGCAGTACTTC. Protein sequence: CASREGSSYEQYF.

The CDR3 reads CASSVGLRTYEQYF. The CDR3 DNA reads TGTGCCAGCAGTGTGGGACTAAGGACCTACGAGCAGTACTTC. This chain links TRBV27 with TRBJ2-7; 7 bases fit TRBD2. This CDR3 spans 14 amino acids. The V segment lost 5 bases and the J segment 2 bases; nucleotides outside the gene matches: 6. Germline lookup yields CDR1 MNHEY and CDR2 SMNVEV (reference sequence).

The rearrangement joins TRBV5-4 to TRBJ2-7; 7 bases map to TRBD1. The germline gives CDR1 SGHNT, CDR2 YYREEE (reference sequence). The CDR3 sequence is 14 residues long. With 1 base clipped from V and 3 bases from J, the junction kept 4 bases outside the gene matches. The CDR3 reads CASSLKPGGYEQYF. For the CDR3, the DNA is TGTGCCAGCAGCTTGAAGCCAGGGGGCTACGAGCAGTACTTC.

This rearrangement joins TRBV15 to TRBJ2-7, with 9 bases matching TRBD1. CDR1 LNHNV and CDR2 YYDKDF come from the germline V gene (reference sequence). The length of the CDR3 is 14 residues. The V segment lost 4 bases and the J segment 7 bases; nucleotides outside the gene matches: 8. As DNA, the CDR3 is TGTGCCACCAGCACGGACAGGGGTGGGTGGGAGCAGTACTTC. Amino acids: CATSTDRGGWEQYF.

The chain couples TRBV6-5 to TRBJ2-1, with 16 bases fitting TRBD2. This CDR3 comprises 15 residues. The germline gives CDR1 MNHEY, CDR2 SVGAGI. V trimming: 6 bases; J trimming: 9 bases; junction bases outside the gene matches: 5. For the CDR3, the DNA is TGTGCCAGCAGGACCGGGACTAGCGGGAGGGGTGAGCAGTTCTTC. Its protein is CASRTGTSGRGEQFF.

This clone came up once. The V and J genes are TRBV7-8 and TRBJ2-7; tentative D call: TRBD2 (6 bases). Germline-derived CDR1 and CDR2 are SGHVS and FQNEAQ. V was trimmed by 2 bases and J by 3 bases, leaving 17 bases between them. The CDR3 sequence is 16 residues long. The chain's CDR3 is CASSLSGGALRYEQYF. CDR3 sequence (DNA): TGTGCCAGCAGCTTAAGTGGAGGGGCTTTACGCTACGAGCAGTACTTC.

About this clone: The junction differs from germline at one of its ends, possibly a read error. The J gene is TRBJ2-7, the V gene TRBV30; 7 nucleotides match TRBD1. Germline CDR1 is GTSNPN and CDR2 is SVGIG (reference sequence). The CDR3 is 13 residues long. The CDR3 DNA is TGTGCCTGGAGTGTTACAGGGGTCTACGGGCAGTACTTC. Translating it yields CAWSVTGVYGQYF.

The CDR3 DNA sequence: TGTGCCAGCAGTTTATTAACTGAAGCTTTCTTT. Protein: CASSLLTEAFF. V usage is TRBV28 and J usage is TRBJ1-1; D unclear. V was cut by 1 base and J by 5 bases, with 2 bases left in between. CDR1 and CDR2 from the germline V gene are MDHEN and SYDVKM. The CDR3 has 11 residues.